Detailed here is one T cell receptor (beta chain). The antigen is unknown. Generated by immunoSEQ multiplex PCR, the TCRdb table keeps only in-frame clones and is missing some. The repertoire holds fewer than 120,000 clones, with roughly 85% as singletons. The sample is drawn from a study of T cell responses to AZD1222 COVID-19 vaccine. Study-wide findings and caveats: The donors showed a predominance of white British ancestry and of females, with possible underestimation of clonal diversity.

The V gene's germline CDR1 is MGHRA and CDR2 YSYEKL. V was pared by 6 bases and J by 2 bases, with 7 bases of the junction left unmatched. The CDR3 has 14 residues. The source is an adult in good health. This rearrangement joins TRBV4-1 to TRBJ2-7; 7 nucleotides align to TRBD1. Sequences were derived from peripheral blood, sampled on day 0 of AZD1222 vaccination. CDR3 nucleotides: TGCGCCAGCAGATACAGGGGATTCCCCTACGAGCAGTACTTC. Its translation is CASRYRGFPYEQYF.